Below are 3 T cell receptor beta chains sequenced from a single sample in a study of blood T cells in healthy people across ages. Combining a sample-barcoded 5' primer with a J-beta primer mix, a second PCR ran for about 6 to 12 cycles. TCRdb ran MiXCR on the 5' RACE reads and lists one entry per CDR3 protein. The sample has roughly 800,000 distinct CDR3 sequences, around 25% seen once; the top ten hold about 3%. The data were also submitted as part of a second study, on T cells of mothers and their children.

Sequenced material: blood. The receptors come from a boy aged 5 to 17 in good health.

V and J are TRBV19 and TRBJ2-7; unclear D gene. The V end was cut by 7 bases, the J end by 2 bases, with 12 bases between. From germline, CDR1 is LNHDA and CDR2 SQIVND (reference sequence). The CDR3 is made up of 13 amino acids. The CDR3, as DNA: TGTGCCAGTAACATTGCTGGACCCTACGAGCAGTACTTC. Its translation is CASNIAGPYEQYF.

The J gene is TRBJ2-5, the V gene TRBV12-3 or TRBV12-4, with TRBD2 matching over 13 bases. V shed 4 bases and J 4 bases; nucleotides not matched to a gene: 9. There are 17 residues in the CDR3. The CDR3 reads CASSSVTSGGGLETQYF. The DNA for the CDR3 is TGTGCCAGCAGTTCCGTTACTAGCGGGGGGGGCCTAGAGACCCAGTACTTC.

The chain combines TRBV10-1 with TRBJ1-3; D possibly corresponds to TRBD1 (6 bases). CDR3 length equals 13 residues. The germline V and J ends were trimmed by 7 bases and 6 bases, with 13 bases remaining between them. Germline CDR1 WNHNN, CDR2 SYGVQD (reference sequence). The CDR3 loop is CASITGTANTIYF. CDR3 nucleotide sequence: TGCGCCAGCATTACAGGGACTGCAAACACCATATATTTT.